The 14 T cell receptor beta chains listed next were all sequenced from one sample in a study of PD-L1 blockade in urothelial cancer. Some clones are missing from TCRdb's copy, which holds only in-frame ones; the method was immunoSEQ multiplex PCR. Of fewer than 45,000 clones listed, about a third are singletons. The source was tumor tissue, collected before atezolizumab (anti-PD-L1) treatment. These receptors were taken from a man aged 60 to 69 with urothelial cancer.

This clone has only a few counts. An unread or ambiguous base exists; X represents the residue it encodes. The V call is TRBV19, the J call TRBJ1-6; 8 positions agree with TRBD1. The V segment lost 4 bases and the J segment 9 bases; nucleotides outside the gene matches: 11. CDR1 is LNHDA, CDR2 SQIVND, per germline (reference sequence). The CDR3 consists of 16 residues. The CDR3 DNA sequence: TGTGCCAGTAGTAACGGACAGGGTTTRACGGGTTCACCCCTCCACTTT. Protein product: CASSNGQGXTGSPLHF. In full, the CDR3 is CASSNGQGLTGSPLHF.

The chain joins TRBV6-8 to TRBJ2-7; D unresolved. The CDR3 is made up of 13 amino acids. Germline CDR1 is MNHGY and CDR2 is SAAAGT. Deletions cut 8 bases from V and 3 bases from J, with 14 bases between. The CDR3 nucleotides are TGTGCCAGCGGCTCCGACGGTCTCTACGAGCAGTACTTC. Amino acids: CASGSDGLYEQYF.

The chain joins TRBV6-8 to TRBJ2-1; 11 nucleotides line up with TRBD2. The CDR3 runs 17 residues. Germline V gives CDR1 MNHGY, CDR2 SAAAGT. V shed 0 bases, J shed 6 bases, and the junction held 7 bases outside the gene matches. The CDR3 loop reads CASSYSSGGADFNEQFF. CDR3 DNA: TGTGCCAGCAGTTACTCTAGCGGGGGGGCGGATTTCAATGAGCAGTTCTTC.

This clone appeared many times. The junction does not match germline at one end; this may be a read error. The CDR3 DNA follows: TGTGCCAGCAGTGACTCACGGGATAGGGACGAGGAGACCCAGTACTTC. Its translation is CASSDSRDRDEETQYF. The chain uses TRBV6-8 and TRBJ2-5; TRBD1 or TRBD2 may be the D gene (5 bases each). The CDR3 runs 16 residues. Germline-derived CDR1 and CDR2 are MNHGY and SAAAGT.

V gene TRBV6-8 combines with J gene TRBJ1-2; perhaps TRBD1 as D (5 bases). The V and J ends lost 5 bases and 4 bases respectively, with 11 bases between them. This CDR3 has 13 amino acids. Per germline, CDR1 MNHGY and CDR2 SAAAGT. DNA for the CDR3: TGTGCCAGCAGTACAGGAAGCGGCTATGGCTACACCTTC. It yields the protein CASSTGSGYGYTF.

This chain links TRBV11-3 with TRBJ2-2; no firm D call. The CDR3 spans 14 residues. Germline V CDR1 and CDR2: SGHNT, YENEEA. Trimming took off 5 bases at V and 5 bases at J, with 12 bases between the two ends. CDR3 loop: CASSPWDRTGELFF. The CDR3 DNA is TGTGCCAGCAGCCCTTGGGATCGTACCGGGGAGCTGTTTTTT.

The genes are TRBV28 and TRBJ2-3, with D hard to call. There are 15 residues in the CDR3. V lost 6 bases and J lost 2, with 15 bases in between. Germline CDR1 reads MDHEN; CDR2 reads SYDVKM. Here the CDR3 reads CASRLIRGSTDTQYF. The DNA of the CDR3 is TGTGCCAGCAGGCTGATCCGAGGTTCCACAGATACGCAGTATTTT.

The V call is TRBV11-3, the J call TRBJ1-4, with a weak D call TRBD1 (6 bases). The germline CDR1 and CDR2 sequences are SGHNT and YENEEA. The CDR3 totals 14 residues. V shed 5 bases and J shed 12 bases, with 19 bases lying between them. The CDR3 nucleotides are TGTGCCAGCAGCCCTTCCGCGGGGACAAAGGAACTGTTTTTT. The encoded protein is CASSPSAGTKELFF.

The chain is built from TRBV15 and TRBJ1-1; the D gene is possibly TRBD1 (5 bases). Germline V lookup: CDR1 LNHNV, CDR2 YYDKDF (reference sequence). The CDR3 extends over 15 amino acids. V was cut by 0 bases and J by 4 bases, with 12 bases left in between. CDR3 nucleotides: TGTGCCACCAGCAGAGATAGGGGCACTTCCACTGAAGCTTTCTTT. This encodes CATSRDRGTSTEAFF.

V is TRBV9 and J is TRBJ1-3, with D possibly TRBD1 on 5 matching bases. The CDR3 covers 16 residues. The V and J ends lost 0 bases and 4 bases respectively, with 14 bases between them. CDR1 SGDLS and CDR2 YYNGEE come from the germline V gene. DNA for the CDR3: TGTGCCAGCAGCGTAGATCCCCAGGGATCGGGAAACACCATATATTTT. This gives the protein CASSVDPQGSGNTIYF.

This chain links TRBV6-8 with TRBJ2-3; 12 positions agree with TRBD2. There are 16 residues in the CDR3. V lost 5 bases and J lost 4; bases outside the gene matches: 7. The germline V gene encodes CDR1 MNHGY and CDR2 SAAAGT. The CDR3 region has the DNA TGTGCCAGCAGTCCCCGGACTAGCGGGGCCGCAGATACGCAGTATTTT. Amino acid sequence: CASSPRTSGAADTQYF.

This clone was found a few times. J is TRBJ2-1 and V is TRBV6-4; 10 bases match TRBD2. The germline V gene has CDR1 MRHNA and CDR2 SNTAGT. The V gene end was trimmed by 5 bases and the J gene end by 4 bases; junction bases not matched to a gene: 2. This CDR3 has 14 residues. CDR3 sequence: CASSLAGEYNEQFF. Here the CDR3 DNA reads TGTGCCAGCAGTCTAGCGGGGGAGTACAATGAGCAGTTCTTC.

This clone was seen only a few times. The rearrangement joins TRBV30 to TRBJ1-5; D unclear. CDR1 is GTSNPN and CDR2 is SVGIG in the germline V gene (reference sequence). The CDR3 extends over 14 amino acids. Trimming removed 0 bases from V and 5 bases from J, with 11 bases in between. CDR3 nucleotides: TGTGCCTGGAGTGTTCACCTAACCGATCAGCCCCAGCATTTT. It encodes CAWSVHLTDQPQHF.

The chain joins TRBV19 to TRBJ2-6; D gene unclear. The CDR3 sequence is 16 residues long. Trimming cost V 5 bases and J 0 bases, with 11 bases left between them. The germline gives CDR1 LNHDA, CDR2 SQIVND (reference sequence). The CDR3, as DNA: TGTGCCAGTAGTCTCCCGTCCCACTCTGGGGCCAACGTCCTGACTTTC. Its translation: CASSLPSHSGANVLTF.